This T cell receptor (beta chain) was captured in a study of regulatory T cells in long-lasting Graves disease. Study-level results: The study found lower TCR diversity in persistent Graves' patients than in newly diagnosed ones.

Time point meaning: newly diagnosed GD, antithyroid drugs for less than 3 months. PBMCs were the source of the RNA used for TCR sequencing. A peripheral blood sample, about 9.4 milliliters in volume, was drawn into EDTA tubes. The authors built TCR beta libraries using iRepertoire HTBI primers and Arm-PCR of CDR3 regions. TCRdb re-called the multiplex PCR reads with MiXCR, one entry per CDR3 protein. Of roughly 610,000 distinct CDR3 sequences in the sample, 16% were seen once. Worth noting for this clonotype: Its specificity is unknown.

This CDR3 has 14 residues. Trimming cost V 0 bases and J 4 bases, with 10 bases left between them. Germline V gene data show CDR1 as SGDLS and CDR2 as YYNGEE. This same sample was also part of a study on T cells in Graves' hyperthyroidism and ophthalmopathy.

V gene TRBV9 combines with J gene TRBJ1-2; weak D call: TRBD1 (6 bases). The source was peripheral blood mononuclear cells (PBMCs), collected at new diagnosis, from a patient treated with antithyroid drugs. This clonotype was sampled from a woman in her 30s with Graves disease. CDR3 sequence (DNA): TGTGCCAGCAGCGTAGGACAGGTTAGCTATGGCTACACCTTC. Translating it yields CASSVGQVSYGYTF.